This TCR beta chain was recorded in a study of regulatory T cells in long-lasting Graves disease. The CDR3 covers 16 residues. V was clipped by 1 base and J by 1 base, with 13 bases between them. Turning to this clonotype: With a far larger clone one base away, a read error is the likely cause.

Library construction for TCR beta used iRepertoire HTBI primers and Arm-PCR of CDR3 regions. Using its own MiXCR run on the multiplex PCR reads, TCRdb lists one record per CDR3 protein. This table has about 460,000 distinct CDR3 sequences, 22% appearing once. Time point: persistent/refractory GD, antithyroid drugs over 5 years with positive TRAb. Preparation of the TCR library used RNA extracted from PBMCs. The patient group derived from an endocrinology department in Xi'an, China. The sequence came from a female donor with Graves disease. The chain uses TRBV12-3 or TRBV12-4 and TRBJ2-5; unclear D gene. The sequencing used peripheral blood mononuclear cells (PBMCs), collected when the disease was refractory, from a patient treated with antithyroid drugs. For the CDR3, the DNA is TGTGCCAGCAGTTTAGGGAACTGGGCAGCCCAAGAGACCCAGTACTTC. It encodes CASSLGNWAAQETQYF.